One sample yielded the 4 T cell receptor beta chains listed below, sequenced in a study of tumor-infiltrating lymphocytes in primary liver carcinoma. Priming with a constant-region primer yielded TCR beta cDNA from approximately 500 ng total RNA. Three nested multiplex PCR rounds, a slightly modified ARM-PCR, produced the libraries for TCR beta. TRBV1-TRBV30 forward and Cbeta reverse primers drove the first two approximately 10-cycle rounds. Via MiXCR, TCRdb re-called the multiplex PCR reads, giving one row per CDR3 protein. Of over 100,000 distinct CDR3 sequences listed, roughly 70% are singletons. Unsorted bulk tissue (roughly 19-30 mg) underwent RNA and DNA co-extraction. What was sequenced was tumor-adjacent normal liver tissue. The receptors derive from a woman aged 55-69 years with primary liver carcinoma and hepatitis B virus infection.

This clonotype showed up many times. CDR3 bases: TGTGCCAGCAGTCAGACGGGCAAGCATGGCTACACCTTC. It is translated as CASSQTGKHGYTF. The chain couples TRBV28 to TRBJ1-2; D gene uncertain. The CDR3 is made up of 13 amino acids. Germline V CDR1 and CDR2: MDHEN, SYDVKM. V was pared by 5 bases and J by 6 bases, with 13 bases between.

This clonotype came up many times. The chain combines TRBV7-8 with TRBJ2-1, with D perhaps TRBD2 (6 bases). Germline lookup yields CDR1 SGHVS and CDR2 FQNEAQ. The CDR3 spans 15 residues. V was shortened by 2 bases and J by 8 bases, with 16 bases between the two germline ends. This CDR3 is CASSLRRVALDEQFF. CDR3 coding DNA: TGTGCCAGCAGCTTAAGGAGGGTTGCCCTCGATGAGCAGTTCTTC.

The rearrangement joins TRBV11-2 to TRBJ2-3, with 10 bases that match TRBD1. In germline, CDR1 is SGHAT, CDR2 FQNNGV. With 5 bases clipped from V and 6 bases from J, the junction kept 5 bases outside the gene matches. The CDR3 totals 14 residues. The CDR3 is CASSRQGASDTQYF. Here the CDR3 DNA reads TGTGCCAGCAGCCGACAGGGGGCAAGTGATACGCAGTATTTT.

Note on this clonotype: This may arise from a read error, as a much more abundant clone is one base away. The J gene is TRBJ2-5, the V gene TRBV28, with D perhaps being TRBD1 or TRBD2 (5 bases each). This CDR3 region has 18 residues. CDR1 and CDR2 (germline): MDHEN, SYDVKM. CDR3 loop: CASSPTEGRRSSQGTQYF. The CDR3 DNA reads TGTGCCAGCAGTCCAACCGAGGGACGGCGGTCCTCTCAAGGGACCCAGTACTTC.